One and the same sample provided the 10 T cell receptor beta chains below, sequenced in a study of cytotoxic CD8 clonotypes in ibrutinib-treated CLL. Clones were read by immunoSEQ multiplex PCR, and TCRdb kept only the in-frame ones, dropping some. The data contain 35,000 to 55,000 clones, roughly 76% of them singletons. The sample consisted of PBMCs, taken after 12 months of ibrutinib treatment. These receptors all stem from a human donor with chronic lymphocytic leukemia.

V and J are TRBV7-3 and TRBJ2-1; D perhaps matches TRBD2 (6 bases). Germline V gene sequence: CDR1 SGHTA, CDR2 FQGTGA. The V and J ends lost 0 bases and 9 bases respectively, with 9 bases between them. This CDR3 has 13 amino acids. The CDR3, as DNA: TGTGCCAGCAGCTTAACTGTCGGGGGTGAGCAGTTCTTC. Translation gives CASSLTVGGEQFF.

This rearrangement joins TRBV15 to TRBJ1-2, with D uncertain. This CDR3 is 18 amino acids long. CDR1 and CDR2 (germline): LNHNV, YYDKDF (reference sequence). V lost 0 bases and J 5 bases, leaving 22 bases between the germline ends. The DNA of the CDR3 is TGTGCCACCAGCAGAGAACGGGTGGGAAACAGACTGACTTATGGCTACACCTTC. It encodes CATSRERVGNRLTYGYTF.

The DNA for the CDR3 is TGTGCCAGCAGCTCTACTCCCAGCCCCTACGAGCAGTACTTC. Translation: CASSSTPSPYEQYF. This chain connects TRBV7-9 to TRBJ2-7; D call uncertain. CDR1 is SEHNR and CDR2 is FQNEAQ in the germline V gene (reference sequence). This CDR3 has 14 amino acids. V shed 4 bases and J shed 2 bases, with 12 bases lying between them. Complete variable domain (other parts from reference TRBV7-9 and TRBJ2-7): DTGVSQNPRHKITKRGQNVTFRCDPISEHNRLYWYRQTLGQGPEFLTYFQNEAQLEKSRLLSDRFSAERPKGSFSTLEIQRTEQGDSAMYLCASSSTPSPYEQYFGPGTRLTVT.

The rearrangement links TRBV7-8 to TRBJ1-4; 8 nucleotides match TRBD1. Looked up from germline, CDR1 is SGHVS and CDR2 is FQNEAQ. This CDR3 has 15 amino acids. The ends lost 5 bases at V and 4 bases at J; junction bases unmatched: 6. The CDR3 is CASSPWTGSNEKLFF. DNA for the CDR3: TGTGCCAGCAGCCCTTGGACAGGGAGTAATGAAAAACTGTTTTTT.

The V call is TRBV9, the J call TRBJ1-3, with D possibly being TRBD1 (6 bases). Germline-derived CDR1 and CDR2 are SGDLS and YYNGEE. Trimming removed 0 bases from V and 3 bases from J, with 16 bases in between. The CDR3 contains 17 residues. The CDR3 region has the DNA TGTGCCAGCAGCGTAGAAGGGGGGCAGGGCAGTGGAAACACCATATATTTT. This codes for CASSVEGGQGSGNTIYF. Full variable domain (rest looked up from reference TRBV9 and TRBJ1-3): DSGVTQTPKHLITATGQRVTLRCSPRSGDLSVYWYQQSLDQGLQFLIQYYNGEERAKGNILERFSAQQFPDLHSELNLSSLELGDSALYFCASSVEGGQGSGNTIYFGEGSWLTVV.

CDR3 protein: CASSSPTESTDTQYF. CDR3 sequence (DNA): TGTGCCAGCAGCTCTCCGACAGAGAGCACAGATACGCAGTATTTT. The V call is TRBV7-6, the J call TRBJ2-3; D possibly corresponds to TRBD1 (5 bases). V was clipped by 4 bases and J by 0 bases, with 11 bases between them. CDR3 size: 15 residues. Germline V gives CDR1 SGHVS, CDR2 FNYEAQ. The entire variable domain, with the rest obtained from reference TRBV7-6 and TRBJ2-3, is as follows: GAGVSQSPRYKVTKRGQDVALRCDPISGHVSLYWYRQALGQGPEFLTYFNYEAQQDKSGLPNDRFSAERPEGSISTLTIQRTEQRDSAMYRCASSSPTESTDTQYFGPGTRLTVL.

This clone was seen a handful of times. The chain has TRBV5-5 and TRBJ2-3; a weak D match, TRBD1 (6 bases). Per the germline V gene, CDR1 is SGHKS and CDR2 is YYEKEE (reference sequence). This CDR3 contains 17 residues. V lost 3 bases and J lost 4, with 21 bases in between. CDR3 region: CASSWARGSGAPDTQYF. The CDR3 region has the DNA TGTGCCAGCAGCTGGGCTCGGGGCTCAGGGGCCCCAGATACGCAGTATTTT.

This chain connects TRBV6-5 to TRBJ1-6; D perhaps matches TRBD1 (5 bases). Germline V gene lookup returns CDR1 MNHEY and CDR2 SVGAGI. This CDR3 is 13 amino acids long. The V gene lost 10 bases and the J gene lost 8 bases, with 15 bases spanning the gap. CDR3 loop: CATTWGEYSPLHF. CDR3 DNA sequence: TGTGCCACCACGTGGGGCGAGTATTCACCCCTCCACTTT.

This clone has only a few counts. The V gene is TRBV27, the J gene TRBJ2-7; 8 bases line up with TRBD1. V shed 8 bases, J shed 2 bases, and the junction held 14 bases outside the gene matches. CDR3 length equals 16 residues. Germline V CDR1 and CDR2: MNHEY, SMNVEV (reference sequence). In nucleotides, the CDR3 is TGTGCCAGCTTCGGACAGGGCGGGTGGGGAGCCTACGAGCAGTACTTC. Translated: CASFGQGGWGAYEQYF.

The chain has TRBV4-1 and TRBJ1-4, with D possibly matching TRBD1 (5 bases). Germline CDR1 reads MGHRA; CDR2 reads YSYEKL. V was cut by 4 bases and J by 8 bases, with 20 bases left in between. CDR3 length: 16 amino acids. This CDR3 is CASSPGLAVDNEKLFF. The CDR3 coding sequence is TGCGCCAGCAGCCCAGGGTTAGCGGTTGATAACGAAAAACTGTTTTTT.